This T cell receptor beta chain was captured by sequencing in a study of T cell responses to AZD1222 COVID-19 vaccine. On the study more broadly: Second-dose groups at about 4 or about 12 weeks were pooled.

Profiled with immunoSEQ multiplex PCR; TCRdb holds only in-frame clones, not every one. The sample holds some 150,000 clones, 90% seen once. Germline values: CDR1 LNHNV, CDR2 YYDKDF (reference sequence). V was clipped by 1 base and J by 4 bases, with 18 bases between them. This CDR3 region has 17 residues. Note on this clone: Antigen specificity is unknown.

General observations from the study: It should be noted that donors were predominantly white British and more often female, and clonal diversity was possibly underestimated. Spike was spanned by vaccine-associated CD4 TCRs, which were dominant at 160-218 and 743-854.

The genes are TRBV15 and TRBJ2-3; the D gene is possibly TRBD2 (6 bases). Material: peripheral blood, obtained on day 0 of AZD1222 vaccination. The receptor's source is an adult in good health. The chain's CDR3 is CATSRGARREVPDTQYF. The CDR3 DNA reads as TGTGCCACCAGCAGAGGGGCCCGGAGGGAGGTCCCAGATACGCAGTATTTT.